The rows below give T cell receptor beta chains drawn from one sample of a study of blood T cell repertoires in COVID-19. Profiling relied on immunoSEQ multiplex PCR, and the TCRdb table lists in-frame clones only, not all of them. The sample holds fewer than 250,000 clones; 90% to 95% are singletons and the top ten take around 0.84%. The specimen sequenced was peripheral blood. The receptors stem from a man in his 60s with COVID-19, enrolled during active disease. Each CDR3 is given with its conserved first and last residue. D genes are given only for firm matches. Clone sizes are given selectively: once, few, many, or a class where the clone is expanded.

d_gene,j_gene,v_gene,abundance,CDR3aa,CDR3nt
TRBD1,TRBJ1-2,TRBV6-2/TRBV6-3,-,CASSYDPTGGRGGYTF,TGTGCCAGCAGTTACGACCCGACAGGGGGCAGGGGTGGCTACACCTTC
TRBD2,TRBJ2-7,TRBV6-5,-,CASSRTSGHYEQYF,TGTGCCAGCAGTCGGACTAGCGGGCACTACGAGCAGTACTTC
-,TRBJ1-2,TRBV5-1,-,CASSLDAFGYTF,TGCGCCAGCAGCTTGGATGCGTTCGGCTACACCTTC
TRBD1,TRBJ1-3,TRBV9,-,CASSEPGQGNTIYF,TGTGCCAGCAGCGAGCCCGGACAGGGGAATACCATATATTTT
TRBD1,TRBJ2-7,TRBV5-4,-,CASSSVNRGLYEQYF,TGTGCCAGCAGCTCGGTAAACAGGGGGCTCTACGAGCAGTACTTC
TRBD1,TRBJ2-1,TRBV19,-,CASSFASGTGGFEQFF,TGTGCCAGTAGTTTTGCCTCCGGGACAGGGGGCTTTGAGCAGTTCTTC
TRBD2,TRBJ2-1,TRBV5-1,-,CASSLADYNEQFF,TGCGCCAGCTCACTAGCGGACTACAATGAGCAGTTCTTC
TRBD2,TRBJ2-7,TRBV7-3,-,CASSLTSGGRAYEQYF,TGTGCCAGCAGCTTAACGTCCGGCGGGAGGGCCTACGAGCAGTACTTC
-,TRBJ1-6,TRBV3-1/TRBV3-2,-,CASSQRGGNSPLHF,TGTGCCAGCAGCCAGCGAGGGGGTAATTCACCCCTCCACTTT
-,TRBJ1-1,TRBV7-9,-,CASSLGQGYAEAFF,TGTGCCAGCAGCTTAGGGCAGGGTTACGCTGAAGCTTTCTTT
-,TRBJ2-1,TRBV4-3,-,CASSQDPSSYNEQFF,TGCGCCAGCAGCCAAGACCCGAGCTCCTACAATGAGCAGTTCTTC
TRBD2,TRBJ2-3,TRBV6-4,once,CATRRTGGLDTQYF,TGTGCCACGCGAAGGACGGGGGGTTTGGATACGCAGTATTTT
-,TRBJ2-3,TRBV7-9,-,CASSSHGGKGDTQYF,TGTGCCAGCAGCTCCCATGGCGGGAAGGGAGATACGCAGTATTTT
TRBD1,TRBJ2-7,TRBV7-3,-,CASSLSGQGKGEQYF,TGTGCCAGCAGCCTATCCGGACAGGGTAAGGGCGAGCAGTACTTC
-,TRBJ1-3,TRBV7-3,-,CASSLGPGSGNTIYF,TGTGCCAGCAGCTTAGGCCCAGGATCTGGAAACACCATATATTTT
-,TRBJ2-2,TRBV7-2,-,CASSLQSRYTGELFF,TGTGCCAGCAGCTTACAGTCGCGGTACACCGGGGAGCTGTTTTTT
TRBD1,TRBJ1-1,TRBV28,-,CASRSGTGGTEAFF,TGTGCCAGCAGGTCCGGGACAGGGGGCACTGAAGCTTTCTTT
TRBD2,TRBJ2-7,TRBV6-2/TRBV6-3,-,CASSYPSGTYEQYF,TGTGCCAGCAGTTACCCGAGCGGGACCTACGAGCAGTACTTC
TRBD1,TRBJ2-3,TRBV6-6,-,CASSRTGRTDTQYF,TGTGCCAGCAGTCGGACAGGGAGGACAGATACGCAGTATTTT
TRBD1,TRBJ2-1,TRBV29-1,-,CSVVGWTGGTEQFF,TGCAGCGTTGTTGGGTGGACAGGGGGCACTGAGCAGTTCTTC
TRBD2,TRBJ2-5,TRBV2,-,CASSEASGRETQYF,TGTGCCAGCAGTGAGGCCAGCGGGAGAGAGACCCAGTACTTC
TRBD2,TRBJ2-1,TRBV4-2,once,CASSQRTSGNLYNEQFF,TGTGCCAGCAGCCAACGGACTAGCGGGAACCTTTACAATGAGCAGTTCTTC
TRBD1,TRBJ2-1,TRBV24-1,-,CATSDTTGRNEQFF,TGTGCCACCAGTGACACGACAGGGCGGAATGAGCAGTTCTTC
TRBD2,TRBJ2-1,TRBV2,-,CASSGGTSNEQFF,TGTGCCAGCAGCGGGGGGACTTCCAATGAGCAGTTCTTC
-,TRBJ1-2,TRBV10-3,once,CAISDVDNYGYTF,TGTGCCATCAGTGATGTAGATAACTATGGCTACACCTTC
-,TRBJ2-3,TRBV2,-,CASREGAGTFTDTQYF,TGTGCCAGCAGGGAGGGGGCGGGTACCTTCACAGATACGCAGTATTTT
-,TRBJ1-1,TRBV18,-,CASSPQKQVENTEAFF,TGTGCCAGCTCACCCCAAAAACAGGTGGAGAACACTGAAGCTTTCTTT
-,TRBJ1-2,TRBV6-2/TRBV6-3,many,CASSYSGAGDYGYTF,TGTGCCAGCAGTTACAGTGGGGCAGGAGACTATGGCTACACCTTC
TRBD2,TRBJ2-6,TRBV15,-,CATSRARGGGPSGANVLTF,TGTGCCACCAGCAGAGCCCGGGGCGGGGGACCCTCTGGGGCCAACGTCCTGACTTTC
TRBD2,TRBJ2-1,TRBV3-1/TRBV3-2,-,CASSHGAGAIYNEQFF,TGTGCCAGCAGCCATGGAGCGGGGGCCATCTACAATGAGCAGTTCTTC
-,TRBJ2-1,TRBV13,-,CASSYRAPYNEQFF,TGTGCCAGCAGCTACAGGGCCCCTTACAATGAGCAGTTCTTC
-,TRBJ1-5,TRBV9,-,CASSVGGDWSPQHF,TGTGCCAGCAGCGTAGGCGGGGACTGGTCACCCCAGCATTTT
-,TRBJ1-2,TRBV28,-,CASGSSFAGYGYTF,TGTGCCAGTGGGAGTTCTTTTGCGGGGTATGGCTACACCTTC
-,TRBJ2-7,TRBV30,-,CASRGSTYEQYF,TGTGCCAGTCGAGGGAGTACTTACGAGCAGTACTTC
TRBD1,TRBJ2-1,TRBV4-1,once,CASTKPGQGPSYNEQFF,TGCGCCAGCACCAAACCTGGACAGGGCCCTTCCTACAATGAGCAGTTCTTC
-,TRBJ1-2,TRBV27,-,CASSQGGAYGYTF,TGTGCCAGCAGTCAAGGGGGGGCCTATGGCTACACCTTC
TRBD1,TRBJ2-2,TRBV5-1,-,CASSLELDRAGGELFF,TGCGCCAGCAGCTTGGAACTGGACAGGGCGGGCGGGGAGCTGTTTTTT
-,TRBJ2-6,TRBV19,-,CASSNQGSPIRSGANVLTF,TGTGCCAGTAGTAACCAGGGGTCCCCCATCCGCTCTGGGGCCAACGTCCTGACTTTC
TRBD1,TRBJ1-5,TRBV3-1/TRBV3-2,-,CASSQGTGNYQPQHF,TGTGCCAGCAGCCAGGGGACAGGGAATTACCAGCCCCAGCATTTT
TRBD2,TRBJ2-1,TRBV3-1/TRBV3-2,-,CASSQGTRNEQFF,TGTGCCAGCAGCCAAGGGACTAGAAACGAGCAGTTCTTC
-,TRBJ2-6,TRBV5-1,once,CASSLMAGSGANVLTF,TGCGCCAGCAGCTTGATGGCAGGGTCTGGGGCCAACGTCCTGACTTTC
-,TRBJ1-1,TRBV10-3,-,CAIGRAGYNTEAFF,TGTGCCATCGGTCGCGCGGGATACAACACTGAAGCTTTCTTT
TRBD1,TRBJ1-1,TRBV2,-,CASSGQVSEAFF,TGTGCCAGCAGCGGACAGGTATCTGAAGCTTTCTTT
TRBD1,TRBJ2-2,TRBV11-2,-,CATQKRQGGFTGELFF,TGTGCCACCCAGAAGCGACAGGGGGGGTTCACCGGGGAGCTGTTTTTT
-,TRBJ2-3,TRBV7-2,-,CASSLTGGTDTQYF,TGTGCCAGCAGCTTGACGGGAGGCACAGATACGCAGTATTTT
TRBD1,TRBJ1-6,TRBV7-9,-,CASSGGLPRGSGNSPLHF,TGTGCCAGCAGCGGAGGACTACCCAGGGGGAGTGGAAATTCACCCCTCCACTTT
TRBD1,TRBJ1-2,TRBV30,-,CAWSLRGREGYTF,TGTGCCTGGTCCCTTAGGGGGCGCGAAGGCTACACCTTC
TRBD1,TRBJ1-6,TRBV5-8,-,CASSLAGRGISPLHF,TGTGCCAGCAGCTTGGCTGGCAGGGGGATCTCACCCCTCCACTTT
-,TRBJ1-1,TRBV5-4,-,CASSLGSNTEAFF,TGTGCCAGCAGCTTGGGTTCTAACACTGAAGCTTTCTTT
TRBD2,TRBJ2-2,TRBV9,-,CASTRSILRGGGMTQTNTGELFF,TGTGCCAGCACCCGTAGTATTCTTCGCGGCGGGGGAATGACCCAGACTAACACCGGGGAGCTGTTTTTT
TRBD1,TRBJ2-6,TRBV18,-,CASSQGQGGNVLTF,TGTGCCAGCTCACAAGGACAGGGAGGAAACGTCCTGACTTTC
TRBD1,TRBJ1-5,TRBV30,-,CAWSKDRGDQPQHF,TGTGCCTGGAGCAAGGACAGGGGGGATCAGCCCCAGCATTTT
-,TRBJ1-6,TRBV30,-,CAWSGGISYNSPLHF,TGTGCCTGGAGCGGGGGGATCTCCTATAATTCACCCCTCCACTTT
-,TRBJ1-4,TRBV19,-,CASRERNEKLFF,TGTGCCAGTAGAGAGAGGAATGAAAAACTGTTTTTT
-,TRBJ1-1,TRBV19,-,CASLDAEYTEAFF,TGTGCCAGCCTTGACGCGGAATACACTGAAGCTTTCTTT
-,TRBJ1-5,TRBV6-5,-,CASSRDGQPQHF,TGTGCCAGCTCGAGGGATGGTCAGCCCCAGCATTTT
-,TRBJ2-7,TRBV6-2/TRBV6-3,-,CASSYPGGSYEQYF,TGTGCCAGCAGTTACCCAGGTGGGTCCTACGAGCAGTACTTC